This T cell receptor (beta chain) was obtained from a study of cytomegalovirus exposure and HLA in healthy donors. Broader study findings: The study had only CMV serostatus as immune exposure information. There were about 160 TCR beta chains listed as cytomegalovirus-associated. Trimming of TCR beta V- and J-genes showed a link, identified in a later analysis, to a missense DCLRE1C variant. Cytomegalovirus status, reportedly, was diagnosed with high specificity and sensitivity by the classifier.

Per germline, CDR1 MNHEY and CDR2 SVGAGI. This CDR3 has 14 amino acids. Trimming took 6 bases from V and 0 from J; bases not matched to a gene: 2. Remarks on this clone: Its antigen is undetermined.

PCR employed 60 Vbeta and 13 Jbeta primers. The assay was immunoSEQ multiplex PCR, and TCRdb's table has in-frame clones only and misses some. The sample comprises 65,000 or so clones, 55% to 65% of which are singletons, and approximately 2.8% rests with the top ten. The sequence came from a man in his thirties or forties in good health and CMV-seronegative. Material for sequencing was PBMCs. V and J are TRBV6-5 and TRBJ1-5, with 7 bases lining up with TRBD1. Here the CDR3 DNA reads TGTGCCAGCAGAAACAGGGGTAGCAATCAGCCCCAGCATTTT. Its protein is CASRNRGSNQPQHF.